Listed here are 19 T cell receptor beta chains from one sample, sequenced in a study of blood T cell repertoires in COVID-19. TCRdb's copy holds only in-frame clones and misses some; the assay was immunoSEQ multiplex PCR. The sample shows about 35,000 clones, approximately 85% of them seen only once. What was sequenced was peripheral blood. The receptors come from a man aged 60 to 75 with active or convalescent COVID-19.

The chain has TRBV2 and TRBJ2-3; no firm D call. Germline V gene sequence: CDR1 SNHLY, CDR2 FYNNEI. The CDR3 is made up of 15 amino acids. V was shortened by 3 bases and J by 1 base, with 11 bases between the two germline ends. The CDR3 region has the DNA TGTGCCAGCAGTGATGTGGGCGCCGGCACAGATACGCAGTATTTT. Translated: CASSDVGAGTDTQYF.

This rearrangement joins TRBV29-1 to TRBJ2-3; D may be TRBD1 (6 bases). The CDR3 covers 12 residues. V shed 4 bases and J shed 4 bases, with 9 bases lying between them. From germline, CDR1 is SQVTM and CDR2 ANQGSEA. CDR3 residues: CSVAGASDTQYF. The CDR3 DNA follows: TGCAGCGTTGCAGGGGCGTCAGATACGCAGTATTTT.

V and J are TRBV7-9 and TRBJ2-4; maybe TRBD1 (6 bases). V lost 0 bases and J 7 bases, leaving 16 bases between the germline ends. Germline CDR1 and CDR2: SEHNR and FQNEAQ (reference sequence). The CDR3 spans 16 residues. CDR3 coding DNA: TGTGCCAGCAGCTTAGCCAACAGGGCCATACGGAACATTCAGTACTTC. Translated, it gives CASSLANRAIRNIQYF.

The chain is built from TRBV7-8 and TRBJ1-2; TRBD1 might be the D (5 bases). Germline loops: CDR1 SGHVS, CDR2 FQNEAQ. Trimming left V 5 bases short and J 4 bases short, with 29 bases between. The CDR3 contains 19 residues. CDR3 sequence reads: CASSNPPRGVEGGGYGYTF. DNA of the CDR3: TGTGCCAGCAGCAATCCCCCCCGCGGGGTTGAGGGCGGGGGCTATGGCTACACCTTC.

The chain carries TRBV12-3 or TRBV12-4 and TRBJ1-1; D gene uncertain. V was clipped by 6 bases and J by 1 base, with 9 bases between them. The CDR3 extends over 13 amino acids. CDR3 bases: TGTGCCAGCAGGCAGATACCGAACACTGAAGCTTTCTTT. This translates into CASRQIPNTEAFF.

V is TRBV5-1 and J is TRBJ2-3, with a weak D call TRBD1 (6 bases). Trimming removed 4 bases from V and 1 base from J, with 13 bases in between. The CDR3 extends over 15 amino acids. Germline V gene sequence: CDR1 SGHRS, CDR2 YFSETQ. The CDR3 region is CASSRKGERTDTQYF. The CDR3 DNA sequence: TGCGCCAGCAGCCGCAAGGGGGAACGCACAGATACGCAGTATTTT.

The chain joins TRBV9 to TRBJ1-1, with TRBD1 identical over 11 bases. Germline CDR1 SGDLS, CDR2 YYNGEE. This CDR3 region has 12 residues. V shed 10 bases and J 3 bases; nucleotides not matched to a gene: 2. The CDR3: CAGGQGDTEAFF. The CDR3 DNA reads as TGTGCCGGGGGACAGGGGGACACTGAAGCTTTCTTT.

This chain connects TRBV27 to TRBJ1-3; 8 bases are shared with TRBD1. V lost 6 bases and J lost 4; bases outside the gene matches: 8. Germline values: CDR1 MNHEY, CDR2 SMNVEV (reference sequence). The CDR3 is made up of 15 amino acids. The CDR3 sequence: CASSPNRGSGNTIYF. DNA of the CDR3: TGTGCCAGCAGCCCAAACAGGGGGAGCGGAAACACCATATATTTT.

This chain uses TRBV5-6 with TRBJ2-7, with D perhaps matching TRBD2 (6 bases). Trimming pared 0 bases from V and 2 bases from J, leaving 15 bases between. Looked up from germline, CDR1 is SGHDT and CDR2 is YYEEEE. The CDR3 has 16 amino acids. CDR3 bases: TGTGCCAGCAGCTTGGGGGGGGAGGACCGCACCTACGAGCAGTACGTC. It specifies CASSLGGEDRTYEQYV.

This clone occurred a few times. The chain is built from TRBV7-9 and TRBJ2-1; TRBD2 matches at 13 bases. The length of the CDR3 is 16 residues. J was trimmed by 9 bases and V by 4 bases; bases with no gene match: 9. Germline V gene sequence: CDR1 SEHNR, CDR2 FQNEAQ (reference sequence). The CDR3: CASSSGLAGAGGEQFF. Written as DNA, the CDR3 is TGTGCCAGCAGCTCCGGACTAGCGGGAGCGGGGGGTGAGCAGTTCTTC.

The chain is built from TRBV10-3 and TRBJ1-5; 9 bases fit TRBD1. V was clipped by 10 bases and J by 4 bases; unmatched bases: 14. The CDR3 contains 16 residues. Germline-derived CDR1 and CDR2 are ENHRY and SYGVKD. CDR3 region: CATRSDRGASNQPQHF. The CDR3 DNA reads as TGTGCCACCCGGAGTGACAGGGGGGCAAGTAATCAGCCCCAGCATTTT.

The chain links TRBV14 to TRBJ2-1; 7 bases fit TRBD2. Germline CDR1 SGHDN, CDR2 FVKESK. CDR3 length equals 21 residues. V was clipped by 6 bases and J by 5 bases; unmatched bases: 28. The CDR3, as DNA: TGTGCCAGCAGTACGTTCTACCGGGACTATCTCTCGGGTCCCCCTAACAATGAGCAGTTCTTC. Its translation: CASSTFYRDYLSGPPNNEQFF.

CDR3 bases: TGCGCCAGCAGCTCACCGCCGGGTTTGGAGACCCAGTACTTC. This gives the protein CASSSPPGLETQYF. This chain links TRBV5-1 with TRBJ2-5, with D hard to call. From germline, CDR1 is SGHRS and CDR2 YFSETQ. The CDR3 totals 14 residues. Trimming pared 3 bases from V and 5 bases from J, leaving 14 bases between.

This clone was seen more than once but under ten times. The chain combines TRBV6-6 with TRBJ1-1, with D maybe TRBD1 (6 bases). The V gene's germline CDR1 is MNHNY and CDR2 SVGAGI (reference sequence). Between the trimmed V and J ends, which lost 2 bases and 5 bases, there was a span of 18 bases. CDR3 length: 16 residues. The CDR3 reads CASSYPPGTLETEAFF. CDR3 coding DNA: TGTGCCAGCAGTTACCCCCCCGGGACACTAGAGACTGAAGCTTTCTTT.

The count of this clone is one. The CDR3 DNA is TGTGCCAGCAGTCGCCGGGTCCGGGGAATTGGCTACACCTTC. Encoded protein: CASSRRVRGIGYTF. This sequence joins TRBV5-6 and TRBJ1-2; D ambiguous. The CDR3 is 14 residues long. CDR1 is SGHDT, CDR2 YYEEEE, per germline. V was pared by 5 bases and J by 7 bases, with 18 bases between.

V gene TRBV12-5 combines with J gene TRBJ2-1; 12 bases map to TRBD2. The CDR3 length is 15 residues. In germline, CDR1 is LGHNT, CDR2 FRNRAP. V lost 6 bases and J lost 4; bases outside the gene matches: 4. The CDR3 sequence is CASGAGTSGYNEQFF. Written as DNA, the CDR3 is TGTGCTAGTGGCGCCGGGACTAGCGGGTACAATGAGCAGTTCTTC.

A single count supports this clone. The V gene is TRBV19, the J gene TRBJ1-6; 7 bases fit TRBD1. Germline CDR1 is LNHDA and CDR2 is SQIVND (reference sequence). V gave up 5 bases and J gave up 0 bases; unmatched junction bases: 4. The length of the CDR3 is 16 residues. Here the CDR3 reads CASSEQGSSYNSPLHF. In DNA form, the CDR3 reads TGTGCCAGTAGTGAACAGGGGAGCTCCTATAATTCACCCCTCCACTTT.

The sample holds one count of this clone. The V gene is TRBV5-4, the J gene TRBJ2-5; weak D call: TRBD2 (6 bases). CDR1 is SGHNT, CDR2 YYREEE, per germline (reference sequence). The CDR3 is 16 residues long. V dropped 4 bases and J dropped 4 bases, with 20 bases sitting between them. Here the CDR3 reads CASSPRGGGLGETQYF. In DNA, the CDR3 is TGTGCCAGCAGCCCCCGAGGCGGAGGGCTGGGAGAGACCCAGTACTTC.

V gene TRBV4-2 combines with J gene TRBJ2-1, with 12 nucleotides matching TRBD2. J was trimmed by 5 bases and V by 4 bases; bases with no gene match: 3. CDR1 LGHNA and CDR2 YNFKEQ come from the germline V gene. This CDR3 spans 15 amino acids. The CDR3 DNA sequence: TGTGCCAGCAGCCCCACTAGCGGGAGGAACAATGAGCAGTTCTTC. Protein: CASSPTSGRNNEQFF.